A selection of T cell receptor beta chains follows, all from one sample in a study of shared clonotypes between healthy human individuals. Sequencing used immunoSEQ multiplex PCR; TCRdb keeps in-frame clones, though not all of them. The sample lists about 2.4 million clones, 93% seen once, with about 0.38% in the top ten. The sample was naive CD4+ T cells from PBMCs. These receptors were obtained from a man between 18 and 35 years old in good health. Some clones in this sample may be carry-over from other donors' samples. Both conserved end residues are part of each CDR3. A D gene is named only where the DNA matches it firmly. Size is stated for part of the rows, as once, few or many counts, or as a class when the clone is expanded.

>TRBJ2-7|TRBV7-9|NA|NA
TGTGCCAGCAGCCCGATGATGGCTTTCTCCTACGAGCAGTACTTC
CASSPMMAFSYEQYF
>TRBJ1-2|TRBV18|NA|TRBD1
TGTGCCAGCTCAGCCAACAAACTAGGACAGGGGAACGGCGGCTACACCTTC
CASSANKLGQGNGGYTF
>TRBJ1-1|TRBV28|NA|TRBD1
TGTGCCAGCAGTCTTCCTCCGGGACAGGGAGAAGCTTTCTTT
CASSLPPGQGEAFF
>TRBJ2-3|TRBV11-2|NA|TRBD2
TGTGCCAGCAGCGCCCTAGCGGGGGAGATCACAGATACGCAGTATTTT
CASSALAGEITDTQYF
>TRBJ1-4|TRBV28|NA|TRBD1
TGTGCCAGCAGCCATAGACAGGGAACAACTAATGAAAAACTGTTTTTT
CASSHRQGTTNEKLFF
>TRBJ1-6|TRBV6-1|NA|TRBD1
TGTGCCAGCAGTGATAACAGGGGGAGATCCTATAATTCACCCCTCCACTTT
CASSDNRGRSYNSPLHF
>TRBJ1-2|TRBV5-4|few|TRBD1
TGTGCCAGCAGCCGGGACAGGATCTCCTATGGCTACACCTTC
CASSRDRISYGYTF
>TRBJ1-3|TRBV28|once|NA
TGTGCCAGCAGTGGGAACAGGTATCCTGGAAACACCATATATTTT
CASSGNRYPGNTIYF
>TRBJ1-3|TRBV19|NA|NA
TGTGCCAGTAGTATCGACTTATCCCCCTCTGGAAACACCATATATTTT
CASSIDLSPSGNTIYF
>TRBJ2-3|TRBV7-3|NA|TRBD1
TGTGCCAGCAGCTCAAGACAGGGGGGCACAGATACGCAGTATTTT
CASSSRQGGTDTQYF
>TRBJ2-7|TRBV29-1|NA|TRBD2
TGCAGCGTTCCCAAATCCGGGACTAGCACGGGGGAGCAGTACTTC
CSVPKSGTSTGEQYF
>TRBJ1-2|TRBV6-6|NA|NA
TGTGCCAGCAGTCCCGGCGGCGGGAGCTATGGCTACACCTTC
CASSPGGGSYGYTF
>TRBJ2-3|TRBV5-1|NA|NA
TGCGCCAGCAGCTTCATCGCAGGTCTCTATGCGGATACGCAGTATTTT
CASSFIAGLYADTQYF
>TRBJ2-5|TRBV29-1|NA|TRBD2
TGCAGCGTCGGGACTAGCGGGGGGAGAGAGACCCAGTACTTC
CSVGTSGGRETQYF
>TRBJ2-2|TRBV11-2|few|NA
TGTGCCAGCAGCCCCCCCGGGGCGGGCGGGGAGCTGTTTTTT
CASSPPGAGGELFF
>TRBJ1-2|TRBV19|NA|NA
TGTGCCAGTCGGAGACAGAGCTCAAACTATGGCTACACCTTC
CASRRQSSNYGYTF
>TRBJ2-1|TRBV30|NA|NA
TGTGCCTGGAGTCCCTCTTCCTACAATGAGCAGTTCTTC
CAWSPSSYNEQFF
>TRBJ2-1|TRBV9|NA|TRBD1
TGTGCCAGCAGCGGGGGGACAGCCTACAATGAGCAGTTCTTC
CASSGGTAYNEQFF
>TRBJ2-1|TRBV4-2|NA|NA
TGTGCCAGCAGCCAAGAGGGGGGAGGACCTTACAATGAGCAGTTCTTC
CASSQEGGGPYNEQFF
>TRBJ2-7|TRBV4-1|NA|TRBD2
TGCGCCAGCAGCCAAGGGGGACTAGCGGATTCCTCCTACGAGCAGTACTTC
CASSQGGLADSSYEQYF
>TRBJ2-1|TRBV14|NA|TRBD2
TGTGCCAGCAGCCAAGATCTGGGACTAGCGGGGTACAATGAGCAGTTCTTC
CASSQDLGLAGYNEQFF
>TRBJ2-7|TRBV25-1|NA|NA
TGTGCCAGCAGTGAAGTCACAGATTCCTACGAGCAGTACTTC
CASSEVTDSYEQYF
>TRBJ2-3|TRBV18|NA|NA
TGTGCCAGCTCCCCAAGCATCGCAGATACGCAGTATTTT
CASSPSIADTQYF
>TRBJ2-5|TRBV6-5|NA|NA
TGTGCCAGCAGTTACTCCCCAGGGCCCCAAGAGACCCAGTACTTC
CASSYSPGPQETQYF
>TRBJ2-7|TRBV14|NA|NA
TGTGCCAGCAGCCAATCCGGGGGATACGAGCAGTACTTC
CASSQSGGYEQYF
>TRBJ2-7|TRBV18|NA|TRBD1
TGTGCCAGCTCACCCCCAGGGACAGCCAACTACGAGCAGTACTTC
CASSPPGTANYEQYF
>TRBJ1-2|TRBV7-8|NA|TRBD1
TGTGCCAGCAGCCCCCGGGACAGGGGTAGCTATGGCTACACCTTC
CASSPRDRGSYGYTF
>TRBJ1-1|TRBV7-9|NA|TRBD1
TGTGCCAGCAGGTTGGGACAGTTGGGATTCACTGAAGCTTTCTTT
CASRLGQLGFTEAFF
>TRBJ1-4|TRBV4-1|NA|NA
TGCGCCAGCAGCCAAGATAGGGTAACTAATGAAAAACTGTTTTTT
CASSQDRVTNEKLFF
>TRBJ2-2|TRBV7-3|NA|NA
TGTGCCAGCAGCCCTCTCAACACCGGGGAGCTGTTTTTT
CASSPLNTGELFF
>TRBJ2-1|TRBV5-1|NA|NA
TGCGCCAGCAGCTTGAATAGGGGGGTCAATGAGCAGTTCTTC
CASSLNRGVNEQFF
>TRBJ2-7|TRBV6-5|NA|NA
TGTGCCAGCAGGTACCCTGGTTCTTACGAGCAGTACTTC
CASRYPGSYEQYF
>TRBJ2-5|TRBV7-2|few|NA
TGTGCCAGCAGCTTGTTCGCAAGTACAGGGAGGGAGACCCAGTACTTC
CASSLFASTGRETQYF
>TRBJ1-2|TRBV29-1|NA|NA
TGCAGCGCCGGGGGTAGCTATGGCTACACCTTC
CSAGGSYGYTF
>TRBJ2-4|TRBV2|NA|NA
TGTGCCAGCTTAGGAGAGATTGTCGAGGCCAAAAACATTCAGTACTTC
CASLGEIVEAKNIQYF
>TRBJ1-4|TRBV19|NA|TRBD1
TGTGCCAGTAGTTCGGCTCAGGGGGCGGATGAAAAACTGTTTTTT
CASSSAQGADEKLFF